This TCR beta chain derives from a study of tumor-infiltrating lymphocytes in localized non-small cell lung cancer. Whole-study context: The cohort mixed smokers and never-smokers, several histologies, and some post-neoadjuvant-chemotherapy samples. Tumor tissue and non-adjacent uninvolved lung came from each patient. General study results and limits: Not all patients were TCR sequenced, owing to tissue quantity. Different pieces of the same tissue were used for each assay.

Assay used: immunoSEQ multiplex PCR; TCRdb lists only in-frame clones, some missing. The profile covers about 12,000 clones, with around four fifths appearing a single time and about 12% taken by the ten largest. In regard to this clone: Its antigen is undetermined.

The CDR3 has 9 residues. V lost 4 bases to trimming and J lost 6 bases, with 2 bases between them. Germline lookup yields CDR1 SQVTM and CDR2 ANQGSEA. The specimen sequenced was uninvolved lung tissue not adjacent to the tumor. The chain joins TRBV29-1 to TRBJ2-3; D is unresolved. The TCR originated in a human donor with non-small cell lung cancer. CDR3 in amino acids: CSVGDTQYF. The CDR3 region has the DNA TGCAGCGTTGGTGATACGCAGTATTTT.